Below, 30 T cell receptor beta chains from the same sample are listed, as sequenced in a study of T cell changes during pregnancy in multiple sclerosis. The method was immunoSEQ multiplex PCR; TCRdb's version includes in-frame clones alone and lacks a portion of them. The sample has about 100,000 clones, roughly nine tenths seen once; the top ten hold approximately 3.5%. The starting material was peripheral blood, obtained after pregnancy. The receptors shown here come from a female donor with multiple sclerosis, enrolled in a pregnancy study.

In nucleotides, the CDR3 is TGTGCCAGTAGAGAGACAGGGGATTCCACTGAAGCTTTCTTT. Protein sequence: CASRETGDSTEAFF. This chain uses TRBV19 with TRBJ1-1, with 8 positions matching TRBD1. Germline V gives CDR1 LNHDA, CDR2 SQIVND (reference sequence). The CDR3 is 14 residues long. Losses at the gene ends were 6 bases for V and 4 bases for J; bases not matched to a gene: 7.

The chain joins TRBV7-6 to TRBJ1-2, with D possibly matching TRBD1 (5 bases). The CDR3 spans 14 residues. Germline CDR1 and CDR2: SGHVS and FNYEAQ. V was clipped by 4 bases and J by 6 bases, with 15 bases between them. CDR3 sequence (DNA): TGTGCCAGCAGCTGGGGCTTGGTGGGCGATGGCTACACCTTC. Amino acid sequence: CASSWGLVGDGYTF.

The genes are TRBV6-5 and TRBJ1-5, with 9 bases matching TRBD1. Trimming at V came to 5 bases and at J to 6 bases, leaving 5 bases not matched to a gene. This CDR3 has 14 residues. Germline V gene sequence: CDR1 MNHEY, CDR2 SVGAGI. CDR3 sequence: CASSEQGAGQPQHF. The CDR3, as DNA: TGTGCCAGCAGTGAACAGGGGGCAGGTCAGCCCCAGCATTTT.

This chain links TRBV9 with TRBJ2-5, with TRBD2 matching 8 bases. Unmatched junction bases numbered 3, after V lost 1 base and J lost 1 base. CDR3 size: 15 residues. Germline CDR1 reads SGDLS; CDR2 reads YYNGEE. In DNA, the CDR3 is TGTGCCAGCAGCGTAAGTAGCGGGGCCCAAGAGACCCAGTACTTC. As protein: CASSVSSGAQETQYF.

The chain links TRBV19 to TRBJ2-3; the D is unclear. Germline V gene lookup returns CDR1 LNHDA and CDR2 SQIVND (reference sequence). V was trimmed by 6 bases and J by 6 bases, leaving 10 bases between them. This CDR3 comprises 12 residues. CDR3 coding DNA: TGTGCCAGTAGCTCTCGCCAGGATACGCAGTATTTT. This gives the protein CASSSRQDTQYF.

This chain links TRBV6-6 with TRBJ1-2, with D perhaps matching TRBD1 (6 bases). The CDR3 contains 12 residues. Germline assignment: CDR1 MNHNY and CDR2 SVGAGI (reference sequence). V was trimmed by 6 bases and J by 6 bases, leaving 11 bases between them. The CDR3 protein is CASSQDSDGYTF. For the CDR3, the DNA is TGTGCCAGCAGCCAGGACAGTGATGGCTACACCTTC.

The chain combines TRBV23-1 with TRBJ1-5, with D possibly matching TRBD1 (6 bases). TRBV23-1 is annotated as an ORF whose role is uncertain. CDR3 length: 16 amino acids. Between the trimmed V and J ends, which lost 1 base and 3 bases, there was a span of 13 bases. CDR3 protein: CASSQWGGPVNQPQHF. CDR3 bases: TGCGCCAGCAGTCAATGGGGGGGGCCAGTCAATCAGCCCCAGCATTTT.

The chain couples TRBV5-1 to TRBJ2-5; 7 bases align to TRBD2. Unmatched junction bases numbered 15, after V lost 5 bases and J lost 5 bases. Per the germline V gene, CDR1 is SGHRS and CDR2 is YFSETQ. The CDR3 length is 16 residues. In DNA form, the CDR3 reads TGCGCCAGCAGAGCCGGGTTTGCTAGCGGAGGGGAGACCCAGTACTTC. Protein: CASRAGFASGGETQYF.

J is TRBJ1-6 and V is TRBV19; 8 bases are shared with TRBD1. The CDR3 is 15 residues long. Looked up from germline, CDR1 is LNHDA and CDR2 is SQIVND (reference sequence). With V trimmed by 9 bases and J by 10 bases, 14 bases remained unmatched. The CDR3 DNA reads as TGTGCCAGCGTTAGCAGGGGGCCTATCCGCTCACCCCTCCACTTT. Translated, it gives CASVSRGPIRSPLHF.

V usage is TRBV11-3 and J usage is TRBJ2-3; 13 nucleotides line up with TRBD2. Trimming removed 4 bases from V and 0 bases from J; junction bases left unmatched: 7. Germline V gene lookup returns CDR1 SGHNT and CDR2 YENEEA. The CDR3 is 18 amino acids. CDR3 amino acids: CASSSTSGGASSTDTQYF. As DNA, the CDR3 is TGTGCCAGCAGCTCAACTAGCGGGGGGGCTTCTAGCACAGATACGCAGTATTTT. The whole variable domain, filled in from reference TRBV11-3 and TRBJ2-3, reads EAGVVQSPRYKIIEKKQPVAFWCNPISGHNTLYWYLQNLGQGPELLIRYENEEAVDDSQLPKDRFSAERLKGVDSTLKIQPAELGDSAVYLCASSSTSGGASSTDTQYFGPGTRLTVL.

The chain links TRBV4-2 to TRBJ1-1; no definite D call. The V end was cut by 0 bases, the J end by 4 bases, with 9 bases between. The CDR3 runs to 14 residues. The germline V gene encodes CDR1 LGHNA and CDR2 YNFKEQ. The CDR3 sequence: CASSQDVRGTEAFF. DNA for the CDR3: TGTGCCAGCAGCCAAGATGTTAGAGGCACTGAAGCTTTCTTT.

The chain couples TRBV7-2 to TRBJ2-2; D is possibly TRBD2 (6 bases). This CDR3 has 13 residues. The germline V gene has CDR1 SGHTA and CDR2 FQGNSA. V lost 6 bases and J lost 5, with 10 bases in between. This chain's CDR3 is CASRRGGTGELFF. In nucleotides, the CDR3 is TGTGCCAGCAGGAGGGGAGGAACCGGGGAGCTGTTTTTT.

The J gene is TRBJ1-3, the V gene TRBV5-6; TRBD1 is a possible D gene (6 bases). V was clipped by 4 bases and J by 4 bases, with 15 bases between them. Per germline, CDR1 SGHDT and CDR2 YYEEEE. This CDR3 region has 15 residues. In nucleotides, the CDR3 is TGTGCCAGCAGCACAGGGCCTGGGTACGGAAACACCATATATTTT. It specifies CASSTGPGYGNTIYF.

The chain has TRBV15 and TRBJ2-7, with D possibly TRBD2 on 6 matching bases. V was shortened by 3 bases and J by 2 bases, with 8 bases between the two germline ends. CDR3 size: 13 residues. Germline V CDR1 and CDR2: LNHNV, YYDKDF (reference sequence). CDR3 nucleotide sequence: TGTGCCACCAGCAGGGGGGAGGCCTACGAGCAGTACTTC. Residues: CATSRGEAYEQYF.

This chain links TRBV29-1 with TRBJ2-6; 9 bases line up with TRBD1. The germline V gene has CDR1 SQVTM and CDR2 ANQGSEA. CDR3 length: 16 amino acids. The V segment lost 6 bases and the J segment 0 bases; nucleotides outside the gene matches: 6. The CDR3 nucleotides read TGCAGCGTCGCCGGGACAGGGAGCTCTGGGGCCAACGTCCTGACTTTC. It encodes CSVAGTGSSGANVLTF. Using reference TRBV29-1 and TRBJ2-6 for the parts outside the CDR3, the full variable domain is SAVISQKPSRDICQRGTSLTIQCQVDSQVTMMFWYRQQPGQSLTLIATANQGSEATYESGFVIDKFPISRPNLTFSTLTVSNMSPEDSSIYLCSVAGTGSSGANVLTFGAGSRLTVL.

The chain employs TRBV21-1 and TRBJ1-5. TRBV21-1 is annotated as a pseudogene. CDR3 size: 14 residues. As DNA, the CDR3 is TGTGCCAGCAGCAAAGAGTCCGGGTACCAGCCCCAGCATTTT. Residues: CASSKESGYQPQHF.

The gene calls are TRBV12-5 and TRBJ2-7; 8 nucleotides align to TRBD2. The CDR3 is 16 amino acids. J was trimmed by 3 bases and V by 0 bases; bases with no gene match: 7. The germline gives CDR1 LGHNT, CDR2 FRNRAP. The DNA of the CDR3 is TGTGCTAGTGGTTTGGTACTGGCTAGCGGGCGCTACGAGCAGTACTTC. It encodes CASGLVLASGRYEQYF.

The gene calls are TRBV9 and TRBJ2-7, with D perhaps matching TRBD1 (5 bases). The CDR3 is made up of 15 amino acids. V was shortened by 0 bases and J by 3 bases, with 13 bases between the two germline ends. The germline gives CDR1 SGDLS, CDR2 YYNGEE. CDR3 in amino acids: CASSVEVGDSYEQYF. The DNA of the CDR3 is TGTGCCAGCAGCGTAGAGGTCGGAGACAGCTACGAGCAGTACTTC.

The chain links TRBV13 to TRBJ1-3; 8 nucleotides agree with TRBD1. Germline V CDR1 and CDR2: PRHDT, FYEKMQ (reference sequence). The CDR3 is made up of 16 amino acids. The junction had 5 bases not matched to a gene; V was cut back by 4 bases and J by 0 bases. Here the CDR3 reads CASSSQGAHSGNTIYF. CDR3 DNA sequence: TGTGCCAGCAGCTCCCAGGGGGCCCACTCTGGAAACACCATATATTTT.

The count of this clone is one. The chain carries TRBV11-2 and TRBJ2-3; TRBD2 aligns across 9 bases. Germline CDR1 and CDR2: SGHAT and FQNNGV. Germline trimming cut 3 bases from V and 5 bases from J; bases unmatched to any gene: 9. The CDR3 is 16 residues long. For the CDR3, the DNA is TGTGCCAGCAGCTTCATGCGGGGGGGCAGGCTAGATACGCAGTATTTT. It encodes CASSFMRGGRLDTQYF. The whole variable domain, filled in from reference TRBV11-2 and TRBJ2-3, reads EAGVAQSPRYKIIEKRQSVAFWCNPISGHATLYWYQQILGQGPKLLIQFQNNGVVDDSQLPKDRFSAERLKGVDSTLKIQPAKLEDSAVYLCASSFMRGGRLDTQYFGPGTRLTVL.

This sequence joins TRBV14 and TRBJ1-6, with a possible D match to TRBD1 (6 bases). The CDR3 extends over 14 amino acids. Germline CDR1 SGHDN, CDR2 FVKESK. With 5 bases removed from V and 5 bases from J, the gap between germline ends came to 10 bases. The DNA for the CDR3 is TGTGCCAGCAGCTGGACAGCTGATAATTCACCCCTCCACTTT. Protein: CASSWTADNSPLHF.

The CDR3 coding sequence is TGTGCCAGCAGCGGGGACAGGGGAAGCACAGATACGCAGTATTTT. Encoded protein: CASSGDRGSTDTQYF. The V call is TRBV9, the J call TRBJ2-3; TRBD1 matches at 10 bases. The germline gives CDR1 SGDLS, CDR2 YYNGEE. The V segment lost 3 bases and the J segment 0 bases; nucleotides outside the gene matches: 1. The CDR3 consists of 15 residues.

The chain joins TRBV2 to TRBJ2-2; no clear D. This CDR3 has 12 residues. V dropped 7 bases and J dropped 2 bases, with 5 bases sitting between them. Germline V gene lookup returns CDR1 SNHLY and CDR2 FYNNEI. CDR3 in amino acids: CASIINTGELFF. Here the CDR3 DNA reads TGTGCCAGCATAATAAACACCGGGGAGCTGTTTTTT. Looking up the rest from reference TRBV2 and TRBJ2-2 gives the full variable domain: EPEVTQTPSHQVTQMGQEVILRCVPISNHLYFYWYRQILGQKVEFLVSFYNNEISEKSEIFDDQFSVERPDGSNFTLKIRSTKLEDSAMYFCASIINTGELFFGEGSRLTVL.

This clone was counted a few times. The CDR3 region is CASMGGRANQPQHF. CDR3 nucleotides: TGTGCCAGCATGGGAGGCCGGGCCAATCAGCCCCAGCATTTT. The chain joins TRBV2 to TRBJ1-5; no definite D call. The CDR3 runs to 14 residues. The V end was cut by 7 bases, the J end by 3 bases, with 13 bases between. Germline loops: CDR1 SNHLY, CDR2 FYNNEI. Combining the CDR3 with reference TRBV2 and TRBJ1-5 gives the whole variable domain EPEVTQTPSHQVTQMGQEVILRCVPISNHLYFYWYRQILGQKVEFLVSFYNNEISEKSEIFDDQFSVERPDGSNFTLKIRSTKLEDSAMYFCASMGGRANQPQHFGDGTRLSIL.

This chain joins TRBV27 and TRBJ2-1; a weak D match, TRBD1 (6 bases). Deletions cut 2 bases from V and 5 bases from J, with 10 bases between. CDR1 is MNHEY, CDR2 SMNVEV, per germline (reference sequence). This CDR3 has 14 residues. The CDR3, as DNA: TGTGCCAGCAGTTTACCCACAGGGAACAATGAGCAGTTCTTC. Protein product: CASSLPTGNNEQFF.

The chain employs TRBV9 and TRBJ2-7; maybe TRBD1 (6 bases). CDR3 size: 15 residues. Germline CDR1 SGDLS, CDR2 YYNGEE. Between the trimmed V and J ends, which lost 0 bases and 2 bases, there was a span of 12 bases. The CDR3 loop reads CASSVGQELPYEQYF. For the CDR3, the DNA is TGTGCCAGCAGCGTAGGACAGGAGCTACCCTACGAGCAGTACTTC.

There are a few counts of this clone. V usage is TRBV18 and J usage is TRBJ1-3; D gene ambiguous. Germline CDR1 and CDR2: KGHSH and LQKENI. The CDR3 spans 15 residues. Trimming removed 5 bases from V and 0 bases from J, with 11 bases in between. The chain's CDR3 is CASSDKRASGNTIYF. The CDR3 DNA reads as TGTGCCAGCTCAGATAAGAGAGCCTCTGGAAACACCATATATTTT.

V usage is TRBV6-4 and J usage is TRBJ2-2; 8 bases line up with TRBD2. After removal of 0 bases from V and 3 bases from J, the junction contained 3 bases not matched to a gene. From germline, CDR1 is MRHNA and CDR2 SNTAGT. CDR3 length: 16 amino acids. The CDR3 bases are TGTGCCAGCAGTGACTCGACGGGGGGGCACACCGGGGAGCTGTTTTTT. Translated: CASSDSTGGHTGELFF.

J is TRBJ2-1 and V is TRBV19, with TRBD2 as a possible D gene (5 bases). The CDR3 is made up of 17 amino acids. The germline gives CDR1 LNHDA, CDR2 SQIVND (reference sequence). Trimming stripped 4 bases from V and 1 base from J, with 17 bases between. The CDR3 DNA sequence: TGTGCCAGTAGTACAAGCCTCCTCGGGATTTCCTACAATGAGCAGTTCTTC. This translates into CASSTSLLGISYNEQFF.

The genes are TRBV19 and TRBJ1-3, with D perhaps TRBD1 (5 bases). V gave up 4 bases and J gave up 0 bases, with 10 bases separating them. Germline CDR1 and CDR2: LNHDA and SQIVND (reference sequence). The CDR3 sequence is 15 residues long. CDR3: CASSTDTVSGNTIYF. The CDR3, as DNA: TGTGCCAGTAGTACGGACACTGTCTCTGGAAACACCATATATTTT.